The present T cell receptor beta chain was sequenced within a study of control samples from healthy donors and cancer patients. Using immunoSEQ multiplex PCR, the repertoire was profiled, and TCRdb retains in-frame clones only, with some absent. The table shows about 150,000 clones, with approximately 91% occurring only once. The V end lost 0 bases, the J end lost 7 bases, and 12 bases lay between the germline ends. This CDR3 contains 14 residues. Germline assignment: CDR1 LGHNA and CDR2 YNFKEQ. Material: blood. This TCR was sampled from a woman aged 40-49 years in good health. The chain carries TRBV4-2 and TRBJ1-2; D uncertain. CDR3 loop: CASSQEEGGSGYTF. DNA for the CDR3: TGTGCCAGCAGCCAAGAGGAGGGTGGCTCTGGCTACACCTTC.